These 27 T cell receptor beta chains originate from one sample sequenced in a study of radiotherapy plus CTLA-4 blockade in lung cancer (dated by TCRdb to between 2017 and 2018). Library preparation used the immunoSEQ multiplex PCR assay. In its TCRdb copy, this immuneACCESS table keeps in-frame sequences only and misses some clones. Where compared with another copy, unresolved V genes explain less than half of these, and the others have no known cause. The sample table holds 95,000 to 150,000 clones, of which just under 90% were seen once. Of the sample, approximately 7% falls within the top ten clones. The sample in question was peripheral blood, obtained from a patient treated with radiotherapy plus ipilimumab. All receptors derive from a human donor with non-small cell lung cancer that progressed on radiotherapy plus ipilimumab.

V usage is TRBV5-1 and J usage is TRBJ2-7, with 15 bases matching TRBD2. Unmatched junction bases numbered 9, after V lost 4 bases and J lost 7 bases. The CDR3 totals 16 residues. Germline V gene lookup returns CDR1 SGHRS and CDR2 YFSETQ. The chain's CDR3 is CASSTGLAGGHVEQYF. In nucleotides, the CDR3 is TGCGCCAGCAGCACGGGACTAGCGGGAGGCCATGTTGAGCAGTACTTC.

The J gene is TRBJ2-3, the V gene TRBV11-2; TRBD2 matches 9 bases. From germline, CDR1 is SGHAT and CDR2 FQNNGV. V trimming: 5 bases; J trimming: 2 bases; junction bases outside the gene matches: 11. The CDR3 is 17 residues long. CDR3 in amino acids: CASSPQTLAGLTDTQYF. CDR3 nucleotide sequence: TGTGCCAGCAGCCCTCAAACCCTAGCGGGGCTCACAGATACGCAGTATTTT.

The J gene is TRBJ1-4, the V gene TRBV7-9; D gene uncertain. The CDR3 loop spans 15 amino acids. Germline V gives CDR1 SEHNR, CDR2 FQNEAQ (reference sequence). Trimming left V 1 base short and J 8 bases short, with 14 bases between. CDR3 bases: TGTGCCAGCAGCTTAGAAGGGCATCCCTTAGAAAAACTGTTTTTT. It specifies CASSLEGHPLEKLFF.

Note on this clone: The sample has other DNA sequences that encode this CDR3 too. The rearrangement uses TRBV5-6 and TRBJ2-7, with 13 bases fitting TRBD2. CDR1 is SGHDT, CDR2 YYEEEE, per germline. The CDR3 totals 15 residues. Germline trimming cut 4 bases from V and 3 bases from J; bases unmatched to any gene: 4. In DNA, the CDR3 is TGTGCCAGCAGCAAACGGACTAGCGGGAGCTACGAGCAGTACTTC. Its translation: CASSKRTSGSYEQYF.

The chain carries TRBV2 and TRBJ2-7; 12 bases are a match to TRBD1. Germline V gene data show CDR1 as SNHLY and CDR2 as FYNNEI. V shed 4 bases and J 13 bases; nucleotides not matched to a gene: 8. The CDR3 loop spans 13 amino acids. CDR3 DNA sequence: TGTGCCAGCAGTGCTCGGGACAGGGGGCGACAATACTTC. Translating it yields CASSARDRGRQYF.

The rearrangement joins TRBV7-8 to TRBJ1-2, with a weak D call TRBD1 (6 bases). Germline V gene lookup returns CDR1 SGHVS and CDR2 FQNEAQ. V was clipped by 5 bases and J by 4 bases, with 17 bases between them. The CDR3 totals 15 residues. The CDR3, as DNA: TGTGCCAGCAGCCCCTCCGCAGGAGGGGGCTATGGCTACACCTTC. This encodes CASSPSAGGGYGYTF.

The chain recombines TRBV6-1 with TRBJ2-7; D possibly corresponds to TRBD1 (6 bases). The CDR3 covers 15 residues. CDR1 is MNHNS and CDR2 is SASEGT in the germline V gene. V gave up 5 bases and J gave up 4 bases, with 18 bases separating them. The CDR3 loop reads CASSRHRANGYEQYF. The CDR3, as DNA: TGTGCCAGCAGTCGGCACAGGGCTAATGGATACGAGCAGTACTTC.

The chain couples TRBV30 to TRBJ2-1; perhaps TRBD2 as D (6 bases). The CDR3 runs to 19 residues. V dropped 0 bases and J dropped 1 base, with 22 bases sitting between them. Germline assignment: CDR1 GTSNPN and CDR2 SVGIG (reference sequence). CDR3 in amino acids: CAWSVVGSAPRRSYNEQFF. The CDR3 DNA is TGTGCCTGGAGTGTGGTCGGGAGCGCTCCTCGGAGGTCCTACAATGAGCAGTTCTTC.

This clone was seen a single time. The gene calls are TRBV5-6 and TRBJ2-2, with unresolved D. Per germline, CDR1 SGHDT and CDR2 YYEEEE. This CDR3 comprises 14 residues. V lost 3 bases to trimming and J lost 8 bases, with 14 bases between them. The CDR3 sequence is CASSSAKLKGELFF. Here the CDR3 DNA reads TGTGCCAGCAGCTCCGCGAAACTTAAGGGGGAGCTGTTTTTT.

The chain combines TRBV18 with TRBJ2-1; 7 bases fit TRBD2. CDR1 and CDR2 (germline): KGHSH, LQKENI. There are 14 residues in the CDR3. V lost 3 bases, J lost 3 bases, and 2 bases stayed unmatched. The CDR3 bases are TGTGCCAGCTCACCGGGGGGGAACTACAATGAGCAGTTCTTC. Amino acid sequence: CASSPGGNYNEQFF.

The chain has TRBV18 and TRBJ1-1; D not resolved. The V end lost 6 bases, the J end lost 0 bases, and 8 bases lay between the germline ends. This CDR3 region has 13 residues. Germline V gene data show CDR1 as KGHSH and CDR2 as LQKENI. The CDR3 sequence is CASSDQMNTEAFF. CDR3 coding DNA: TGTGCCAGCTCGGATCAGATGAACACTGAAGCTTTCTTT.

This sequence joins TRBV10-3 and TRBJ2-7; TRBD1 matches at 8 bases. The CDR3 loop spans 14 amino acids. V dropped 4 bases and J dropped 5; count of bases not matched to a gene: 7. Germline V gene lookup returns CDR1 ENHRY and CDR2 SYGVKD. DNA for the CDR3: TGTGCCATCAGTGTCGTCCAGGGGGCCGACGAGCAGTACTTC. It encodes CAISVVQGADEQYF.

The rearrangement links TRBV7-9 to TRBJ2-7; 12 bases map to TRBD2. The ends lost 5 bases at V and 4 bases at J; junction bases unmatched: 12. Germline lookup yields CDR1 SEHNR and CDR2 FQNEAQ (reference sequence). The CDR3 is made up of 17 amino acids. CDR3 protein: CASSPYSTSGRFYEQYF. DNA of the CDR3: TGTGCCAGCAGCCCCTATTCGACTAGCGGGAGATTTTACGAGCAGTACTTC.

The rearrangement uses TRBV6-5 and TRBJ1-4; 8 bases fit TRBD1. The trim removed 4 bases at V and 7 bases at J, leaving 5 bases unmatched. This CDR3 is built from 14 residues. The germline gives CDR1 MNHEY, CDR2 SVGAGI. Written as DNA, the CDR3 is TGTGCCAGCAGTTTTGACAGGGGAACTGAAAAACTGTTTTTT. Translated: CASSFDRGTEKLFF.

The rearrangement uses TRBV11-3 and TRBJ1-1; 9 nucleotides agree with TRBD1. Per the germline V gene, CDR1 is SGHNT and CDR2 is YENEEA. Unmatched junction bases numbered 8, after V lost 5 bases and J lost 4 bases. The CDR3 sequence is 15 residues long. The CDR3, as DNA: TGTGCCAGCAGCCGCGGGACAGGGCATTCCACTGAAGCTTTCTTT. As protein: CASSRGTGHSTEAFF.

The gene calls are TRBV5-1 and TRBJ1-2; perhaps TRBD1 as D (6 bases). The germline V and J ends were trimmed by 0 bases and 6 bases, with 24 bases remaining between them. There are 18 residues in the CDR3. From germline, CDR1 is SGHRS and CDR2 YFSETQ. In DNA, the CDR3 is TGCGCCAGCAGCTTGGCCGGAGCAGGGCTTTCTAAGGGGGATGGCTACACCTTC. This sequence encodes CASSLAGAGLSKGDGYTF.

The rearrangement uses TRBV19 and TRBJ2-1, with 11 positions matching TRBD2. Germline CDR1 and CDR2: LNHDA and SQIVND (reference sequence). V lost 6 bases, J lost 8 bases, and 15 bases stayed unmatched. The CDR3 sequence is 17 residues long. This CDR3 reads CASSVFSGRALGDEQFF. Written as DNA, the CDR3 is TGTGCCAGTAGCGTTTTTAGCGGGAGGGCCTTAGGGGATGAGCAGTTCTTC.

The count of this clone is one. This chain joins TRBV7-2 and TRBJ2-1, with 9 bases lining up with TRBD1. Germline V lookup: CDR1 SGHTA, CDR2 FQGNSA. The CDR3 covers 15 residues. The ends lost 6 bases at V and 1 base at J; junction bases unmatched: 4. The CDR3 sequence: CASREGQGSYNEQFF. The CDR3 DNA is TGTGCCAGCAGAGAGGGACAGGGATCCTACAATGAGCAGTTCTTC.

The J gene is TRBJ2-4, the V gene TRBV15; D is tentatively TRBD1 or TRBD2 (6 bases each). CDR3 length: 16 amino acids. Germline CDR1 is LNHNV and CDR2 is YYDKDF (reference sequence). V shed 5 bases and J shed 6 bases, with 20 bases lying between them. CDR3 nucleotide sequence: TGTGCCACCAGCTTACAAGGGGGGCAGAGGGGAAACATTCAGTACTTC. Protein product: CATSLQGGQRGNIQYF.

This rearrangement joins TRBV7-9 to TRBJ1-4, with D perhaps TRBD1 (5 bases). CDR1 SEHNR and CDR2 FQNEAQ come from the germline V gene (reference sequence). The CDR3 length is 13 residues. Trimming took 10 bases from V and 1 from J, leaving 10 bases between them. CDR3 region: CATTGETNEKLFF. In DNA form, the CDR3 reads TGTGCCACGACGGGGGAAACTAATGAAAAACTGTTTTTT.

This chain connects TRBV29-1 to TRBJ1-1; weak D call: TRBD1 (6 bases). Trimming removed 7 bases from V and 3 bases from J, with 12 bases in between. There are 12 residues in the CDR3. Germline CDR1 and CDR2: SQVTM and ANQGSEA. CDR3 residues: CSASTGDTEAFF. The CDR3 DNA reads as TGCAGCGCCTCGACAGGCGACACTGAAGCTTTCTTT.

V is TRBV7-9 and J is TRBJ2-5; D is perhaps TRBD1 (6 bases). The CDR3 runs 15 residues. Per germline, CDR1 SEHNR and CDR2 FQNEAQ (reference sequence). The ends were cut back, 4 bases at V and 1 base at J, with 13 bases in the middle. CDR3: CASSSTQGIQETQYF. CDR3 sequence (DNA): TGTGCCAGCAGCTCGACACAGGGCATCCAAGAGACCCAGTACTTC.

V and J are TRBV19 and TRBJ1-2, with D maybe TRBD1 (6 bases). Between the trimmed V and J ends, which lost 5 bases and 2 bases, there was a span of 15 bases. Germline CDR1 reads LNHDA; CDR2 reads SQIVND (reference sequence). CDR3 size: 15 residues. CDR3 protein: CASSSTGAPNYGYTF. The CDR3 nucleotides are TGTGCCAGTAGTTCGACAGGAGCTCCAAACTATGGCTACACCTTC. The complete variable domain, with remaining parts taken from reference TRBV19 and TRBJ1-2, reads DGGITQSPKYLFRKEGQNVTLSCEQNLNHDAMYWYRQDPGQGLRLIYYSQIVNDFQKGDIAEGYSVSREKKESFPLTVTSAQKNPTAFYLCASSSTGAPNYGYTFGSGTRLTVV.

V and J are TRBV6-1 and TRBJ1-1, with 8 bases matching TRBD1. V was pared by 6 bases and J by 3 bases, with 6 bases of the junction left unmatched. CDR1 is MNHNS, CDR2 SASEGT, per germline. The CDR3 extends over 14 amino acids. Here the CDR3 DNA reads TGTGCCAGCAGGGGGGACAGGTGGGACACTGAAGCTTTCTTT. Translated: CASRGDRWDTEAFF.

The CDR3 reads CASSADRGNTIYF. The CDR3 DNA reads TGTGCCAGCAGCGCGGACAGGGGAAACACCATATATTTT. V gene TRBV9 combines with J gene TRBJ1-3; 7 bases match TRBD1. Per the germline V gene, CDR1 is SGDLS and CDR2 is YYNGEE. The CDR3 contains 13 residues. The V segment lost 3 bases and the J segment 4 bases; nucleotides outside the gene matches: 1. The full variable domain, completed using reference TRBV9 and TRBJ1-3, is DSGVTQTPKHLITATGQRVTLRCSPRSGDLSVYWYQQSLDQGLQFLIQYYNGEERAKGNILERFSAQQFPDLHSELNLSSLELGDSALYFCASSADRGNTIYFGEGSWLTVV.

This clone showed up just once. The chain recombines TRBV7-2 with TRBJ2-7; tentatively, D is TRBD2 (6 bases). The CDR3 loop spans 15 amino acids. CDR1 is SGHTA and CDR2 is FQGNSA in the germline V gene. Deletions cut 1 base from V and 1 base from J, with 11 bases between. CDR3: CASSLVASVSYEQYF. CDR3 coding DNA: TGTGCCAGCAGCTTAGTGGCTAGCGTGTCCTACGAGCAGTACTTC.

This rearrangement joins TRBV6-5 to TRBJ2-2; 10 nucleotides align to TRBD2. The V gene end was trimmed by 6 bases and the J gene end by 6 bases; junction bases not matched to a gene: 1. The CDR3 has 13 amino acids. CDR1 MNHEY and CDR2 SVGAGI come from the germline V gene. The CDR3, as DNA: TGTGCCAGCAGACTAGCGGGACCCGGGGAGCTGTTTTTT. This sequence encodes CASRLAGPGELFF.